Presented here are 2 T cell receptor beta chains from one specimen sequenced in a study of STAT5B mutations in CD4+ large granular lymphocyte leukemia. Only in-frame clones appear in the TCRdb table, and some are missing; sequencing was by immunoSEQ multiplex PCR. The data show under 55,000 clones, with 80% to 90% seen just once and around 3% held by the top ten. Sample: CD4+ T cells from blood buffy coats. These receptors were obtained from a human donor in good health.

J is TRBJ2-5 and V is TRBV4-2; D perhaps matches TRBD2 (6 bases). There are 15 residues in the CDR3. Per germline, CDR1 LGHNA and CDR2 YNFKEQ. The V end lost 1 base, the J end lost 1 base, and 10 bases lay between the germline ends. The CDR3 nucleotides read TGTGCCAGCAGCCAAGGTCACGGGGGCCAAGAGACCCAGTACTTC. It encodes CASSQGHGGQETQYF.

The chain carries TRBV7-2 and TRBJ2-2; 7 nucleotides match TRBD1. After removal of 2 bases from V and 6 bases from J, the junction contained 3 bases not matched to a gene. Germline V gene data show CDR1 as SGHTA and CDR2 as FQGNSA. This CDR3 contains 14 residues. CDR3 nucleotide sequence: TGTGCCAGCAGCTTAACAGGGGTGGCCGGGGAGCTGTTTTTT. Translation: CASSLTGVAGELFF. Full variable domain (outside the CDR3, taken from reference TRBV7-2 and TRBJ2-2): GAGVSQSPSNKVTEKGKDVELRCDPISGHTALYWYRQSLGQGLEFLIYFQGNSAPDKSGLPSDRFSAERTGGSVSTLTIQRTQQEDSAVYLCASSLTGVAGELFFGEGSRLTVL.